This T cell receptor beta chain was captured in a study of blood T cells in healthy people across ages. General study results and limits: Estimates drawn from one million T cells were deemed to understate diversity.

Trimming took 2 bases from V and 6 from J, leaving 11 bases between them. The CDR3 totals 13 residues. CDR1 and CDR2 (germline): SGHVS, FNYEAQ. The second PCR ran about 7 to 12 cycles with a sample-barcoded 5' primer and J-beta primers. Via MiXCR, TCRdb re-called the 5' RACE reads, giving one row per CDR3 protein. The table has more than 1,000,000 distinct CDR3 sequences, 25% seen once. The total RNA that was extracted per sample amounted to at least 5 micrograms. This clonotype was found a few times. What it binds is not known. The sample was also reused in another study, on T cells of mothers and their children. That study reports: Donation came from a few healthy Caucasian mothers together with their six children. Comparable shaping of TCR recombination output by thymic selection was observed in related and unrelated pairs.

What was sequenced was blood. The gene calls are TRBV7-6 and TRBJ2-7; no clear D. The receptor was derived from a girl aged 2 to 9 in good health. This CDR3 reads CASSLTVLLEQYF. CDR3 DNA sequence: TGTGCCAGCAGCTTAACCGTACTCCTCGAGCAGTACTTC.